These T cell receptor beta chains were read from a single sample in a study of blood T cell repertoires in COVID-19. Sequencing used immunoSEQ multiplex PCR; TCRdb keeps in-frame clones, though not all of them. The sample yields 280,000 or so clones, 80% to 90% seen once. Sequencing was performed on PBMCs or T cells enriched from blood (not recorded which). The receptors were gathered from a man aged 25-40 years who had recovered from COVID-19. The CDR3 runs from the conserved cysteine through the conserved F or W. A D gene is named only where the DNA matches it firmly. Some rows have no size entry. The others give once, few or many, or a class for an expanded clone.

size	V	D	J	DNA	CDR3
few	TRBV30	NA	TRBJ1-1	TGTGCCTGGAGTGTATCTCCTTTTAGCACTGAAGCTTTCTTT	CAWSVSPFSTEAFF
NA	TRBV3-1/TRBV3-2	NA	TRBJ2-7	TGTGCCAGCAGCCAAGAATTTCACGGTACCTACGAGCAGTACTTC	CASSQEFHGTYEQYF
NA	TRBV4-3	NA	TRBJ1-5	TGCGCCAGCAGCCAAGACGAGTACAATCAGCCCCAGCATTTT	CASSQDEYNQPQHF
NA	TRBV7-9	NA	TRBJ1-2	TGTGCGACAACCAACATTTATGGCTACACCTTC	CATTNIYGYTF
NA	TRBV4-1	NA	TRBJ2-7	TGCGCCAGCAGCCAAGACCCGGGAACCTACGAGCAGTACTTC	CASSQDPGTYEQYF
once	TRBV11-2	NA	TRBJ1-1	TGTGCCAGCAGCTTTGGGACTAACACTGAAGCTTTCTTT	CASSFGTNTEAFF
NA	TRBV27	NA	TRBJ1-2	TGTGCCAGCAGTTTAAACAGTAACTATGGCTACACCTTC	CASSLNSNYGYTF
NA	TRBV30	NA	TRBJ1-4	TGTGCCTGGAGTTCTGGGGGGTCGGGTGAAAAACTGTTTTTT	CAWSSGGSGEKLFF
NA	TRBV5-1	TRBD1	TRBJ2-5	TGCGCCAGCAGCTCAAGGACAGGGGGTCGAGAGACCCAGTACTTC	CASSSRTGGRETQYF
NA	TRBV27	NA	TRBJ2-7	TGTGCCAGCAGTTTAATGTTGGGAGCTCCCTACGAGCAGTACTTC	CASSLMLGAPYEQYF
NA	TRBV10-3	TRBD2	TRBJ2-4	TGTGCCATCAGGCCCGGGACTAGCGGCCGGTTCGGCATTCAGTACTTC	CAIRPGTSGRFGIQYF
NA	TRBV7-2	TRBD1	TRBJ1-2	TGTGCCAGCAGCTTAGAAACGGGACAGCCTTATGGCTACACCTTC	CASSLETGQPYGYTF
NA	TRBV5-1	TRBD1	TRBJ2-7	TGCGCCAGCAGCTTAACCGGGACAGACGATTCCTACGAGCAGTACTTC	CASSLTGTDDSYEQYF
NA	TRBV5-1	TRBD1	TRBJ1-1	TGCGCCAGCAGCTTGATGGCAGGGGGTGCGAACACTGAAGCTTTCTTT	CASSLMAGGANTEAFF
NA	TRBV14	TRBD2	TRBJ2-2	TGTGCCAGCAGCCAGGGGTTCGCTAGCGGGGTCAAGCTGTTTTTT	CASSQGFASGVKLFF
once	TRBV7-8	NA	TRBJ1-1	TGTGCCAGCAGCTTAGCGCGGGGAAGGGCTGAAGCTTTCTTT	CASSLARGRAEAFF
NA	TRBV7-9	TRBD1	TRBJ2-2	TGTGCCAGCAGCTTAGGGGACAGGGGATCCGGGGAGCTGTTTTTT	CASSLGDRGSGELFF
NA	TRBV3-1/TRBV3-2	TRBD1	TRBJ2-5	TGTGCCAGCGGGGGGACAGGGATACAGACCCAGTACTTC	CASGGTGIQTQYF
NA	TRBV7-9	NA	TRBJ2-1	TGTGCCAGCAGCTGGGACAATGGAGAGCAGTTCTTC	CASSWDNGEQFF
once	TRBV3-1/TRBV3-2	NA	TRBJ2-2	TGTGCCAGCAGCTCGACAGGGAACACCGGGGAGCTGTTTTTT	CASSSTGNTGELFF
NA	TRBV4-1	TRBD1	TRBJ1-2	TGCGCCAGCAGCCCAGGGGGCCCCTATGGCTACACCTTC	CASSPGGPYGYTF
NA	TRBV7-6	TRBD1	TRBJ2-7	TGTGCCAGCAGCCCTAGTCAGGGGGCAAGGGAGCAGTACTTC	CASSPSQGAREQYF
NA	TRBV9	NA	TRBJ2-1	TGTGCCAGCAGCGTAGTGCGGGTTTACAATGAGCAGTTCTTC	CASSVVRVYNEQFF
NA	TRBV5-5	NA	TRBJ1-1	TGTGCCAGCAAGGGGGTTGGCGACACTGAAGCTTTCTTT	CASKGVGDTEAFF
NA	TRBV11-2	NA	TRBJ1-2	TGTGCCAGCAGCTTAGCTGGGTCTCGGCGGGAAACTAACTATGGCTACACCTTC	CASSLAGSRRETNYGYTF
NA	TRBV10-3	TRBD1	TRBJ1-4	TGTGCCATCAGTGAGTCGGACAGGGGGCTGGATGAAAAACTGTTTTTT	CAISESDRGLDEKLFF
NA	TRBV4-3	TRBD1	TRBJ1-1	TGCGCCAGCAGCACGACAGGGGGCGTTGGTGAAGCTTTCTTT	CASSTTGGVGEAFF
NA	TRBV15	NA	TRBJ2-7	TGTGCCACCAGCAGAGATGGGAGTACAGGGCGGCTCGAGCAGTACTTC	CATSRDGSTGRLEQYF
NA	TRBV5-1	TRBD2	TRBJ2-3	TGCGCCAGCAGCTTGGGGCGGGGGAGCACAGATACGCAGTATTTT	CASSLGRGSTDTQYF
NA	TRBV29-1	TRBD1	TRBJ1-3	TGCAGCGTTGAAGTCGGCCAGGGGGCAGGGGCTGGAAACACCATATATTTT	CSVEVGQGAGAGNTIYF
NA	TRBV6-5	TRBD1	TRBJ1-4	TGTGCCAGCACAGTTCGACAGGGGGGTGGAAAACTGTTTTTT	CASTVRQGGGKLFF
NA	TRBV5-8	TRBD1	TRBJ1-2	TGTGCCAGCAGCTTCCCACCAGGGGGCCCTGGCTACACCTTC	CASSFPPGGPGYTF
NA	TRBV4-3	NA	TRBJ2-1	TGCGCCAGCAGCCAAGACATCGGCAGGGGCAATGAGCAGTTCTTC	CASSQDIGRGNEQFF
NA	TRBV5-4	NA	TRBJ1-6	TGTGCCAGCAGCTGGGGGGGGACGCTGAATCGGTCACCCCTCCACTTT	CASSWGGTLNRSPLHF
NA	TRBV2	NA	TRBJ1-1	TGTGCCAGCAGCCCGAACAGGAGAACCACTGAAGCTTTCTTT	CASSPNRRTTEAFF
NA	TRBV5-5	NA	TRBJ1-2	TGTGCCAGCAGCTTGGTGCAGGATCCTACCTATGGCTACACCTTC	CASSLVQDPTYGYTF
NA	TRBV2	TRBD2	TRBJ2-5	TGTGCCAGCAGTGAACCGAGCGGGGGGTACGAGACCCAGTACTTC	CASSEPSGGYETQYF
NA	TRBV5-6	TRBD1	TRBJ1-2	TGTGCCAGCAGCCCCCTACAGGGGGCATCAGGCGGCTACACCTTC	CASSPLQGASGGYTF
NA	TRBV7-2	NA	TRBJ2-7	TGTGCCAGCAGCTTAATGTCGACAGTTTACGAGCAGTACTTC	CASSLMSTVYEQYF
NA	TRBV5-1	NA	TRBJ1-3	TGCGCCAGCGCAGGTGGCTCTGGAAACACCATATATTTT	CASAGGSGNTIYF
NA	TRBV12-3/TRBV12-4	NA	TRBJ2-1	TGTGCCAGCAGTTTCCCGAGCAATGAGCAGTTCTTC	CASSFPSNEQFF
NA	TRBV19	TRBD2	TRBJ2-5	TGTGCCAGTAGTCTCCGGACTAGGGACCAAGAGACCCAGTACTTC	CASSLRTRDQETQYF
NA	TRBV6-6	TRBD1	TRBJ1-2	TGTGCCAGCGTAACGGGACAGGGGATTCATGGCTACACCTTC	CASVTGQGIHGYTF
NA	TRBV4-1	TRBD1	TRBJ2-7	TGCGCCAGCAGAGTTACAGGGGGTAACTACGAGCAGTACTTC	CASRVTGGNYEQYF
NA	TRBV11-3	NA	TRBJ2-2	TGTGCCAGCAGCTCGCTCCTAGGTAGTGGGGAGCTGTTTTTT	CASSSLLGSGELFF
NA	TRBV25-1	NA	TRBJ1-2	TGTGCCAGCAGTGACACAGGGTATACTGGCTACACCTTC	CASSDTGYTGYTF
NA	TRBV10-1	NA	TRBJ2-2	TGCGCCAGCAGTGATCGTAGGACAGCGAACACCGGGGAGCTGTTTTTT	CASSDRRTANTGELFF
NA	TRBV18	TRBD1	TRBJ2-5	TGTGCCAGCTCACCGGGACAGACGGAGACCCAGTACTTC	CASSPGQTETQYF
NA	TRBV3-1/TRBV3-2	TRBD1	TRBJ1-6	TGTGCCAGCAGCCAAGATGTGACAGGGGGAAATTCACCCCTCCACTTT	CASSQDVTGGNSPLHF
NA	TRBV5-1	TRBD1	TRBJ1-2	TGCGCCAGCAGCTTGATGACAGGGGGAAGGGATGGCTACACCTTC	CASSLMTGGRDGYTF
NA	TRBV6-5	TRBD1	TRBJ1-2	TGTGCCAGCCAACAGGGGAAAAACTATGGCTACACCTTC	CASQQGKNYGYTF
NA	TRBV7-3	NA	TRBJ1-1	TGTGCCAGCAGCTCCCGGCAGGTTGAAGCTTTCTTT	CASSSRQVEAFF